This TCR beta chain is from a study of T-cell reconstitution after alpha-beta-depleted transplantation in children. Study conclusions and caveats: It was surviving recipient T cells and thymic progenitors that gave some patients high TCRbeta diversity at day 60. It was reported that alpha-beta T cells came from several hundred expanded graft clones (about two months after transplant). T-cell counts and diversity were attributed mostly to newly produced T cells one year after transplant.

Unique molecular identifiers were built into the TCRbeta library. TCRdb reanalysed the PCR reads using MiXCR and keeps one entry per CDR3 protein. The sample includes over 200,000 distinct CDR3 sequences, approximately 11% of them seen just once. This clonotype was seen at least ten times. What it binds is unknown. This sequence originates from a child under two years old with acute myeloid leukemia, due to receive a stem cell transplant. Here the sequenced sample was PBMCs, taken before TCRalphabeta/CD19-depleted stem cell transplant.

Written as DNA, the CDR3 is TGTGCCAGCAGCCCGGGCCGGAGGGGGAAGCTAATGGAAAAACTGTTTTTT. It specifies CASSPGRRGKLMEKLFF. V usage is TRBV11-2 and J usage is TRBJ1-4, with D possibly TRBD1 on 6 matching bases. The V gene's germline CDR1 is SGHAT and CDR2 FQNNGV. Trimming shortened V by 5 bases and J by 8 bases, and 24 bases separated the two germline ends. This CDR3 region has 17 residues.